These 6 T cell receptor beta chains came from one sample sequenced in a study of radiotherapy plus CTLA-4 blockade in lung cancer. Here immunoSEQ multiplex PCR was the method, and the copy in TCRdb shows in-frame clones only, minus some. The sample includes fewer than 150,000 clones, 78% seen only once; the top ten take approximately 4.7%. The sequencing used peripheral blood, collected from a patient treated with radiotherapy plus ipilimumab. The receptors come from a human donor with non-small cell lung cancer who had a partial response to radiotherapy plus ipilimumab.

This clone was observed a single time. V gene TRBV2 combines with J gene TRBJ1-4, with TRBD1 matching over 9 bases. Germline V gene sequence: CDR1 SNHLY, CDR2 FYNNEI. This CDR3 has 15 amino acids. The ends lost 7 bases at V and 6 bases at J; junction bases unmatched: 9. Written as DNA, the CDR3 is TGTGCCAGCATTTTTAACAGGGGGCGGGATGAAAAACTGTTTTTT. Translated: CASIFNRGRDEKLFF.

This clone was recorded a few times. V and J are TRBV10-3 and TRBJ1-1, with D unresolved. V lost 5 bases, J lost 11 bases, and 15 bases lay in between. The CDR3 covers 12 residues. The germline CDR1 and CDR2 sequences are ENHRY and SYGVKD. In nucleotides, the CDR3 is TGTGCCATCAGTTCGGGGTCGGAGGTGGCTTTCTTT. As protein: CAISSGSEVAFF.

This clone was seen more than once but under ten times. The V gene is TRBV25-1, the J gene TRBJ2-5, with 7 bases that match TRBD2. Germline V gives CDR1 MGHDK, CDR2 SYGVNS. This CDR3 contains 17 residues. Losses at the gene ends were 1 base for V and 2 bases for J; bases not matched to a gene: 10. As DNA, the CDR3 is TGTGCCAGCAGTGAATGGAAGGGACTAACCGCACAAGAGACCCAGTACTTC. Amino acids: CASSEWKGLTAQETQYF.

This rearrangement joins TRBV7-9 to TRBJ2-1, with 7 bases lining up with TRBD1. Germline lookup yields CDR1 SEHNR and CDR2 FQNEAQ (reference sequence). Trimming at V came to 5 bases and at J to 3 bases, leaving 7 bases not matched to a gene. This CDR3 contains 15 residues. The CDR3 nucleotides read TGTGCCAGCAGCCCGTGGACAGGCAACTACAATGAGCAGTTCTTC. It is translated as CASSPWTGNYNEQFF.

The chain links TRBV6-1 to TRBJ2-5, with 10 bases that match TRBD1. CDR1 is MNHNS and CDR2 is SASEGT in the germline V gene. The CDR3 sequence is 15 residues long. With V trimmed by 6 bases and J by 5 bases, 9 bases remained unmatched. The CDR3 is CASSDAGQGRETQYF. The CDR3 nucleotides read TGTGCCAGCAGCGACGCGGGACAGGGGAGGGAGACCCAGTACTTC.

In this sample, this clone turned up a few times. The chain recombines TRBV7-2 with TRBJ2-7, with TRBD1 matching over 9 bases. The CDR3 consists of 13 residues. CDR1 is SGHTA, CDR2 FQGNSA, per germline. V shed 3 bases, J shed 6 bases, and the junction held 3 bases outside the gene matches. The CDR3 DNA reads as TGTGCCAGCAGCTTCGTACAGGGGGCCGAGCAGTACGTC. Translation gives CASSFVQGAEQYV.